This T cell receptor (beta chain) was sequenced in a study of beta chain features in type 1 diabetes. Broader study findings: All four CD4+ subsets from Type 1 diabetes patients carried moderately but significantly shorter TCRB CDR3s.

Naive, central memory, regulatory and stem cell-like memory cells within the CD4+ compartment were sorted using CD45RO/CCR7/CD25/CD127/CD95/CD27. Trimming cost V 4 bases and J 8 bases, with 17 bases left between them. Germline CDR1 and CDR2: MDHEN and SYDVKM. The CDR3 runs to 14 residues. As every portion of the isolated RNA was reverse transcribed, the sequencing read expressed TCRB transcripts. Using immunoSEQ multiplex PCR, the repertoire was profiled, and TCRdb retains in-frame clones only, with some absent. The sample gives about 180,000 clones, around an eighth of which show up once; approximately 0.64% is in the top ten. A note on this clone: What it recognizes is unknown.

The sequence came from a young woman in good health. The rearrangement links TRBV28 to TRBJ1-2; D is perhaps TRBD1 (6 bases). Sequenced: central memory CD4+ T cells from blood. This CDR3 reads CASSYGGGFGGYTF. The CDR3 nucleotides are TGTGCCAGCAGTTATGGGGGGGGCTTCGGAGGCTACACCTTC.